One and the same sample provided the 6 T cell receptor beta chains below, sequenced in a study of blood T cell repertoires in COVID-19. Some clones are missing from TCRdb's copy, which holds only in-frame ones; the method was immunoSEQ multiplex PCR. The sample has 100,000 or so clones, roughly 80% seen once. The sequencing sample was made of peripheral blood. The receptors originated from an older man with active or convalescent COVID-19.

The chain carries TRBV27 and TRBJ1-2, with TRBD1 matching over 7 bases. Trimming took 6 bases from V and 4 from J; bases not matched to a gene: 5. CDR3 length equals 13 residues. Germline V gene data show CDR1 as MNHEY and CDR2 as SMNVEV (reference sequence). CDR3 DNA sequence: TGTGCCAGCAGCCACAACAGGGGCTATGGCTACACCTTC. As protein: CASSHNRGYGYTF.

A few counts support this clone. The V and J genes are TRBV11-2 and TRBJ1-1, with a weak D call TRBD1 (6 bases). Germline V gene sequence: CDR1 SGHAT, CDR2 FQNNGV. The V end lost 2 bases, the J end lost 2 bases, and 18 bases lay between the germline ends. This CDR3 spans 17 amino acids. The CDR3: CASSLRGGHLLNTEAFF. The CDR3 DNA reads as TGTGCCAGCAGCTTACGGGGGGGACACCTCCTTAACACTGAAGCTTTCTTT.

The genes are TRBV6-2 or TRBV6-3 and TRBJ2-7, with 9 bases aligning to TRBD2. The CDR3 loop spans 18 amino acids. The germline CDR1 and CDR2 sequences are MNHEY and SVGEGT. V lost 0 bases, J lost 1 base, and 10 bases stayed unmatched. CDR3 amino acids: CASSYSISSGVRSYEQYF. DNA for the CDR3: TGTGCCAGCAGTTACTCGATATCTAGCGGGGTGCGTTCCTACGAGCAGTACTTC.

The rearrangement links TRBV12-3 or TRBV12-4 to TRBJ2-1; a possible D gene is TRBD2 (6 bases). CDR3 length: 11 amino acids. Trimming shortened V by 6 bases and J by 10 bases, and 10 bases separated the two germline ends. This chain's CDR3 is CASSRGTEQFF. Written as DNA, the CDR3 is TGTGCCAGCAGCCGCGGGACCGAGCAGTTCTTC.

This sequence joins TRBV6-2 or TRBV6-3 and TRBJ1-5; D not certain. Germline CDR1 and CDR2: MNHEY and SVGEGT. V shed 0 bases and J shed 4 bases, with 4 bases lying between them. This CDR3 spans 13 amino acids. CDR3 amino acids: CASSYSTNQPQHF. In DNA form, the CDR3 reads TGTGCCAGCAGTTACTCGACAAATCAGCCCCAGCATTTT.

The rearrangement links TRBV4-2 to TRBJ2-2; 8 bases align to TRBD2. The CDR3 extends over 17 amino acids. Germline V CDR1 and CDR2: LGHNA, YNFKEQ. V shed 1 base and J 3 bases; nucleotides not matched to a gene: 7. This CDR3 reads CASSQVGGLDDTGELFF. In nucleotides, the CDR3 is TGTGCCAGCAGCCAAGTCGGGGGACTAGACGACACCGGGGAGCTGTTTTTT.